Shown below are 21 T cell receptor beta chains from a single sample sequenced in a study of T cell repertoires in cytomegalovirus infection. TCRdb reprocessed the reads via MiXCR and lists one record per CDR3 protein. Of about 440,000 distinct CDR3 sequences detected, under 40% appear once; the ten largest clones hold around 13%. The material sequenced was PBMCs. These receptors came from a human donor in good health (CMV status not recorded). Some clones in this sample may be carry-over from other donors' samples.

This clonotype showed up just a few times. This chain uses TRBV20-1 with TRBJ1-1; D perhaps matches TRBD1 (5 bases). The V and J ends lost 5 bases and 1 base respectively, with 14 bases between them. CDR1 DFQATT and CDR2 SNEGSKA come from the germline V gene (reference sequence). This CDR3 is 14 amino acids long. The CDR3: CSAGRSTGNTEAFF. Here the CDR3 DNA reads TGCAGTGCTGGCCGAAGCACAGGGAACACTGAAGCTTTCTTT.

This clonotype was counted ten times or more. V and J are TRBV6-5 and TRBJ1-2; D remains ambiguous. Per the germline V gene, CDR1 is MNHEY and CDR2 is SVGAGI. The CDR3 totals 11 residues. The V end lost 3 bases, the J end lost 5 bases, and 4 bases lay between the germline ends. The CDR3 protein is CASSYGYGYTF. The CDR3 nucleotides are TGTGCCAGCAGTTATGGGTATGGCTACACCTTC.

The chain employs TRBV2 and TRBJ2-1, with unresolved D. The V end was cut by 10 bases, the J end by 6 bases, with 13 bases between. From germline, CDR1 is SNHLY and CDR2 FYNNEI. CDR3 size: 12 residues. In DNA form, the CDR3 reads TGTGCCAACTCGCTCCGACGCAATGAGCAGTTCTTC. It specifies CANSLRRNEQFF.

This clonotype was picked up many times. This rearrangement joins TRBV6-2 or TRBV6-3 to TRBJ1-5; D not resolved. V was pared by 4 bases and J by 5 bases, with 12 bases between. The V gene's germline CDR1 is MNHEY and CDR2 SVGEGT. The CDR3 runs to 14 residues. CDR3: CASSSRAAYQPQHF. The CDR3 region has the DNA TGTGCCAGCAGTTCCCGGGCCGCGTATCAGCCCCAGCATTTT.

This clonotype appeared once. A much bigger clone sits one base away, suggesting this may be a read error. V gene TRBV11-2 combines with J gene TRBJ1-2; no reliable D call. V lost 11 bases and J 1 base, leaving 23 bases between the germline ends. Germline CDR1 reads SGHAT; CDR2 reads FQNNGV. CDR3 length: 16 amino acids. In DNA form, the CDR3 reads TGTGCCGGCAAAGGGAGTTGGATGAGACTTAACTATGGCTACACCTTC. It codes for CAGKGSWMRLNYGYTF.

In DNA form, the CDR3 reads TGTGCCAGCACCTGGGACGGTCCACAAGAGACCCAGTACTTC. This translates into CASTWDGPQETQYF. V is TRBV3-1 and J is TRBJ2-5, with D perhaps TRBD1 or TRBD2 (5 bases each). V gave up 7 bases and J gave up 2 bases, with 14 bases separating them. The germline V gene has CDR1 LGHDT and CDR2 YNNKEL (reference sequence). This CDR3 is built from 14 residues.

The chain is built from TRBV20-1 and TRBJ2-1; 9 nucleotides align to TRBD2. V was pared by 0 bases and J by 3 bases, with 15 bases of the junction left unmatched. CDR3 length: 19 amino acids. The germline V gene has CDR1 DFQATT and CDR2 SNEGSKA (reference sequence). DNA of the CDR3: TGCAGTGCTAGAGATTGGTATCCAGCGGGGGGCCTGCTCTACAATGAGCAGTTCTTC. Translation gives CSARDWYPAGGLLYNEQFF.

This clonotype was seen only a few times. The chain has TRBV12-3 or TRBV12-4 and TRBJ1-2; TRBD1 matches at 8 bases. The CDR3 loop spans 12 amino acids. J gave up 6 bases and V 5 bases, and 2 bases lay outside the gene matches. The CDR3 DNA reads as TGTGCCAGCAGTCCACAGGGGGATGGCTACACCTTC. Protein: CASSPQGDGYTF.

This clonotype turned up a few times. V is TRBV7-9 and J is TRBJ1-1, with D hard to call. Trimming removed 4 bases from V and 5 bases from J, with 14 bases in between. CDR1 SEHNR and CDR2 FQNEAQ come from the germline V gene (reference sequence). The CDR3 is made up of 14 amino acids. The CDR3 DNA reads TGTGCCAGCAGCTGGGCCCCACGTGAGACTGAAGCTTTCTTT. Residues: CASSWAPRETEAFF.

V usage is TRBV24-1 and J usage is TRBJ2-1; 7 bases fit TRBD2. The CDR3 sequence is 16 residues long. Germline CDR1 reads KGHDR; CDR2 reads SFDVKD. After removal of 0 bases from V and 8 bases from J, the junction contained 9 bases not matched to a gene. Here the CDR3 DNA reads TGTGCCACCAGTGATTTGCAAGGCGGGGGTCCCCATGAGCAGTTCTTC. This sequence encodes CATSDLQGGGPHEQFF.

This clonotype was seen only a few times. This chain joins TRBV7-6 and TRBJ2-7; 7 bases match TRBD1. There are 13 residues in the CDR3. J was trimmed by 5 bases and V by 5 bases; bases with no gene match: 6. CDR1 and CDR2 from the germline V gene are SGHVS and FNYEAQ. The CDR3 spells CASSHTGAHEQYF. As DNA, the CDR3 is TGTGCCAGCAGCCACACAGGGGCGCACGAGCAGTACTTC.

Comment on this clonotype: One base away lies a much larger clone, so this may be a sequencing read error. V gene TRBV5-1 combines with J gene TRBJ1-2; D unclear. The CDR3 extends over 14 amino acids. V lost 7 bases to trimming and J lost 4 bases, with 17 bases between them. Germline V CDR1 and CDR2: SGHRS, YFSETQ. CDR3 sequence reads: CASRYQTGLYGYTF. DNA of the CDR3: TGCGCCAGCCGTTACCAGACGGGCCTCTATGGCTACACCTTC. The entire variable domain, with the rest obtained from reference TRBV5-1 and TRBJ1-2, is as follows: KAGVTQTPRYLIKTRGQQVTLSCSPISGHRSVSWYQQTPGQGLQFLFEYFSETQRNKGNFPGRFSGRQFSNSRSEMNVSTLELGDSALYLCASRYQTGLYGYTFGSGTRLTVV.

The V gene is TRBV6-6, the J gene TRBJ1-6, with no clear D. Trimming took off 7 bases at V and 1 base at J, with 8 bases between the two ends. This CDR3 is built from 14 residues. Germline loops: CDR1 MNHNY, CDR2 SVGAGI (reference sequence). This CDR3 reads CASTGESYNSPLHF. The CDR3 DNA reads TGTGCCAGCACGGGTGAATCCTATAATTCACCCCTCCACTTT.

This clonotype was observed at least ten times. The chain combines TRBV11-1 with TRBJ1-6; a possible D gene is TRBD1 (5 bases). Germline assignment: CDR1 SGHAT and CDR2 FQDESV (reference sequence). V lost 5 bases and J lost 8, with 7 bases in between. The CDR3 has 12 residues. The CDR3 coding sequence is TGTGCCAGCAGCCGGGACGATTCACCCCTCCACTTT. It yields the protein CASSRDDSPLHF. The full variable domain, rest sourced from reference TRBV11-1 and TRBJ1-6, is EAEVAQSPRYKITEKSQAVAFWCDPISGHATLYWYRQILGQGPELLVQFQDESVVDDSQLPKDRFSAERLKGVDSTLKIQPAELGDSAMYLCASSRDDSPLHFGNGTRLTVT.

The chain combines TRBV20-1 with TRBJ1-1; 7 bases align to TRBD1. V lost 6 bases to trimming and J lost 0 bases; unmatched junction nucleotides: 10. The CDR3 length is 15 residues. Germline CDR1 DFQATT, CDR2 SNEGSKA (reference sequence). Written as DNA, the CDR3 is TGCAGTGCCGGGGGACAGCTGATAATGAACACTGAAGCTTTCTTT. Translation gives CSAGGQLIMNTEAFF.

This sequence joins TRBV7-9 and TRBJ1-1, with a possible D match to TRBD1 (5 bases). This CDR3 contains 14 residues. Trimming removed 5 bases from V and 8 bases from J, with 18 bases in between. Germline assignment: CDR1 SEHNR and CDR2 FQNEAQ (reference sequence). Here the CDR3 DNA reads TGTGCCAGCAGCAACCGACCGGGGGGAACGGAAGCTTTCTTT. Its protein product is CASSNRPGGTEAFF.

The chain has TRBV24-1 and TRBJ2-1; D is unresolved. The CDR3 covers 16 residues. Trimming took off 1 base at V and 0 bases at J, with 9 bases between the two ends. Germline-derived CDR1 and CDR2 are KGHDR and SFDVKD. The CDR3 loop is CATSDFVGSSYNEQFF. CDR3 sequence (DNA): TGTGCCACCAGTGATTTCGTCGGAAGCTCCTACAATGAGCAGTTCTTC.

The table lists this clonotype with a few counts. The V gene is TRBV10-2, the J gene TRBJ2-5; TRBD1 might be the D (6 bases). V was pared by 4 bases and J by 1 base, with 10 bases between. The CDR3 sequence is 14 residues long. Germline V gene lookup returns CDR1 WSHSY and CDR2 SAAADI. CDR3 amino acids: CASSGRRGQETQYF. CDR3 DNA: TGCGCCAGCAGTGGTCGCAGGGGCCAAGAGACCCAGTACTTC.

This clonotype has a handful of counts. V and J are TRBV10-3 and TRBJ2-5; 15 bases map to TRBD2. With 6 bases clipped from V and 5 bases from J, the junction kept 10 bases outside the gene matches. The CDR3 is made up of 17 amino acids. CDR1 and CDR2 (germline): ENHRY, SYGVKD. CDR3 protein: CAISSWTSGGALETQYF. The CDR3 region has the DNA TGTGCCATCAGCTCATGGACTAGCGGGGGGGCCCTTGAGACCCAGTACTTC.

This chain joins TRBV12-3 or TRBV12-4 and TRBJ1-5; TRBD1 aligns across 12 bases. V dropped 8 bases and J dropped 6; count of bases not matched to a gene: 5. The CDR3 extends over 14 amino acids. CDR3 DNA: TGTGCCAGCTCAGGGACAGGGGGCTCTCAGCCCCAGCATTTT. Its translation: CASSGTGGSQPQHF.

This clonotype was observed a handful of times. The rearrangement joins TRBV28 to TRBJ2-7; D call uncertain. Deletions cut 6 bases from V and 2 bases from J, with 20 bases between. This CDR3 contains 16 residues. CDR1 and CDR2 from the germline V gene are MDHEN and SYDVKM. The CDR3 bases are TGTGCCAGCAGCACGGACCGCGAGAGGAACACCTACGAGCAGTACTTC. Amino acids: CASSTDRERNTYEQYF.